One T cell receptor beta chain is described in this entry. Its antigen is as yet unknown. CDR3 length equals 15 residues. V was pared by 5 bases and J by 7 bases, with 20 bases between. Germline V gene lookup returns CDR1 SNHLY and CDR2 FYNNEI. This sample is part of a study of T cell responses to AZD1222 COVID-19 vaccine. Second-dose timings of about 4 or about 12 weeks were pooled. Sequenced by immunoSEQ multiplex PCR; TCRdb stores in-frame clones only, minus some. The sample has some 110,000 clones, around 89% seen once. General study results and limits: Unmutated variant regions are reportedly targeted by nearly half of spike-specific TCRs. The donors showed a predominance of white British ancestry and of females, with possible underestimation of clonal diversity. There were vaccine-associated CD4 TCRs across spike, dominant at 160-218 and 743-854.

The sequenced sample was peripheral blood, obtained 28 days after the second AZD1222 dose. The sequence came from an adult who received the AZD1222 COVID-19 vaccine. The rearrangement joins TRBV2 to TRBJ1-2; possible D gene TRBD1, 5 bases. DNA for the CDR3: TGTGCCAGCAGTCCCGGCGTCCAGGGACGGTCTGGCTACACCTTC. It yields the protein CASSPGVQGRSGYTF. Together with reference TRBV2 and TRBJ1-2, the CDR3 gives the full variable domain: EPEVTQTPSHQVTQMGQEVILRCVPISNHLYFYWYRQILGQKVEFLVSFYNNEISEKSEIFDDQFSVERPDGSNFTLKIRSTKLEDSAMYFCASSPGVQGRSGYTFGSGTRLTVV.